A selection of T cell receptor beta chains follows, all from one sample in a study of T cells after yellow fever vaccination. TCRdb recomputed calls from the 5' RACE reads with MiXCR, one row per CDR3 protein. The sample comprises around 350,000 distinct CDR3 sequences, under 14% of which are singletons, and around 19% rests with the top ten. Sample: PBMCs, taken on the day of the first yellow fever vaccination. Source of these receptors: a man between 18 and 29 years old who received the YFV17D yellow fever vaccine. Both conserved end residues are part of each CDR3. D genes are given only for firm matches. Size values are once, few and many counts, or a class for expanded clones, and some rows have none.

many	TRBV7-6	TRBJ1-3	.	TGTGCCAGCAGCGCGGCCACTTACTCTGGAAACACCATATATTTT	CASSAATYSGNTIYF
few	TRBV7-3	TRBJ1-3	.	TGTGCCAGCAGCCTCCAGTCCGGAAACACCATATATTTT	CASSLQSGNTIYF
few	TRBV10-3	TRBJ1-4	TRBD1	TGTGCCATCAGAGGGGACAGGGACGGGGAAAAACTGTTTTTT	CAIRGDRDGEKLFF
few	TRBV12-5	TRBJ2-1	.	TGTGCTAGTGGTCCCGATTCGGGCGCGATCGATGAGCAGTTCTTC	CASGPDSGAIDEQFF
.	TRBV5-1	TRBJ2-4	TRBD1	TGCGCCAGCAGCGGAACGGGACAGGGATTAGCCAAAAACATTCAGTACTTC	CASSGTGQGLAKNIQYF
.	TRBV12-5	TRBJ2-2	.	TGTGCTAGTGGTCGGACAGTAGACACCGGGGAGCTGTTTTTT	CASGRTVDTGELFF
few	TRBV7-2	TRBJ2-1	.	TGTGCCAGCAGCTTAGCCTACGGGGGCCTTGAGCAGTTCTTC	CASSLAYGGLEQFF
few	TRBV5-6	TRBJ2-1	TRBD2	TGTGCCAGCAGCCGAGGGACTAGCGGCCGTAGCTCCTACAATGAGCAGTTCTTC	CASSRGTSGRSSYNEQFF
many	TRBV5-1	TRBJ2-7	TRBD1	TGCGCCAGCAGCTTCGAACAGGGGGCAGTTATCTACGAGCAGTACTTC	CASSFEQGAVIYEQYF
.	TRBV7-2	TRBJ2-5	TRBD2	TGTGCCAGCAGCCAGCGGGGGGGCTGGTCAGAGACCCAGTACTTC	CASSQRGGWSETQYF
.	TRBV30	TRBJ1-2	.	TGTGCCTGCCTAAGGGGGTATGGCTACACCTTC	CACLRGYGYTF
few	TRBV6-2/TRBV6-3	TRBJ2-7	.	TGTGCCAGCGGTCGGGCCGAGCAGTACTTC	CASGRAEQYF
.	TRBV7-9	TRBJ2-1	.	TGTGCCAGCAGCCCTTGGGGCGGATTCTTC	CASSPWGGFF
many	TRBV5-1	TRBJ2-2	.	TGCGCCAGCAGCGTAAGGAGCGCGAACACCGGGGAGCTGTTTTTT	CASSVRSANTGELFF
.	TRBV11-1	TRBJ2-2	TRBD2	TGTGCCAGCAGCCACCCCTTTACGGGGGGGCAGTTAACCGGGGAGCTGTTTTTT	CASSHPFTGGQLTGELFF
few	TRBV7-2	TRBJ2-5	.	TGTGCCAGCAGTTTGACGGGGGGCCACCAAGAGACCCAGTACTTC	CASSLTGGHQETQYF
few	TRBV4-3	TRBJ2-2	.	TGCGCCAGCAGCCAAGATATAGCGGCCCCCTTCGCCGGGGAGCTGTTTTTT	CASSQDIAAPFAGELFF
.	TRBV11-2	TRBJ2-2	.	TGTGCCAGCAGCTTTCTCGTGGGCACCGGGGAGCTGTTTTTT	CASSFLVGTGELFF
few	TRBV6-5	TRBJ2-3	.	TGTGCCAGCAGTTATTGGGGACTCACAGATACGCAGTATTTT	CASSYWGLTDTQYF
.	TRBV7-2	TRBJ2-5	.	TGTGCCAGCAGCTTCACGACAGGAGAGACCCAGTACTTC	CASSFTTGETQYF
few	TRBV4-3	TRBJ2-6	.	TGCGCCAGCAGCCAAGGGCTTCGGAGCTCTGGGGCCAACGTCCTGACTTTC	CASSQGLRSSGANVLTF
many	TRBV4-2	TRBJ2-2	TRBD2	TGTGCCAGCAATACGGAGACTAGCGAAACCGGGGAGCTGTTTTTT	CASNTETSETGELFF
few	TRBV15	TRBJ2-5	.	TGTGCCACCAGCAGCCAAACCGGGACCCAAGAGACCCAGTACTTC	CATSSQTGTQETQYF
many	TRBV4-2	TRBJ1-1	.	TGTGCCAGCACCGACTGGGGGGCTGAAGCTTTCTTT	CASTDWGAEAFF
few	TRBV27	TRBJ2-1	TRBD1	TGTGCCACGAAGACAGGGGGTGTGTCCTACAATGAGCAGTTCTTC	CATKTGGVSYNEQFF
.	TRBV5-4	TRBJ2-1	.	TGTGCCAGCAGCCGGGGGACAGCCAAGAGCTCCTACAATGAGCAGTTCTTC	CASSRGTAKSSYNEQFF